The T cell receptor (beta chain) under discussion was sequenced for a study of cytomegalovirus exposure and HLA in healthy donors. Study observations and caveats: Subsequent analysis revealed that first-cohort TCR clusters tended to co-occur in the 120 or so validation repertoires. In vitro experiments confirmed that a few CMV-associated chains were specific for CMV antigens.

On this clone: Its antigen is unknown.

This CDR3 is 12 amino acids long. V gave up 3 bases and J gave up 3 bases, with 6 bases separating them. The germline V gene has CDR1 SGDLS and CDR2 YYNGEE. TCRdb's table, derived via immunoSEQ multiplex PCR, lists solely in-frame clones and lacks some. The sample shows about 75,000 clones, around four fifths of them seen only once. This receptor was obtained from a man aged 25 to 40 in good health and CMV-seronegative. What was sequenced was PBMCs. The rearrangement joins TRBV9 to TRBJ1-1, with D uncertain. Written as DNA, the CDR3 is TGTGCCAGCAGCGGGCTGGACACTGAAGCTTTCTTT. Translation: CASSGLDTEAFF.